This TCR beta chain was profiled in a study of OX40 agonist ivuxolimab in advanced cancers. Study as a whole: Age averaged around 58 years (range roughly 23 to 85), and 82.7% were male. General study findings and limits: Averaged across samples, CD8+ T cells carried more expanded clones than CD4+ did.

TCRdb keeps only in-frame clones here, not all; method: immunoSEQ multiplex PCR. The data contain 65,000 to 100,000 clones, about 90% of them singletons. In the case of this clone: The antigen is not known.

Germline V gives CDR1 MNHNS, CDR2 SASEGT. Trimming pared 6 bases from V and 2 bases from J, leaving 12 bases between. The CDR3 extends over 14 amino acids. The sequence was obtained from an adult with an advanced solid tumor such as melanoma, head and neck, liver or kidney cancer. This chain uses TRBV6-1 with TRBJ2-3; D is unresolved. The sample here was CD4+ or CD8+ T cells sorted from blood, taken in a trial of the OX40 agonist ivuxolimab. The chain's CDR3 is CASRLDGVTDTQYF. The CDR3 nucleotides are TGTGCCAGCAGGTTAGACGGTGTCACAGATACGCAGTATTTT.